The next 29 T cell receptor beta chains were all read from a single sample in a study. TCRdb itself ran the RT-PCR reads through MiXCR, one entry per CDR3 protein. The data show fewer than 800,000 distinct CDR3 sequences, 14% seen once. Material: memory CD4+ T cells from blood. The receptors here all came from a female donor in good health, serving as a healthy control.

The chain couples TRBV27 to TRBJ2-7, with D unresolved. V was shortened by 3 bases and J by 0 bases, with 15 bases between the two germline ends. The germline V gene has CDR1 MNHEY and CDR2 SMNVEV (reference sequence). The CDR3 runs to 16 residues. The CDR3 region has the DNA TGTGCCAGCAGTTTCAGAAACCCAGGCAACTCCTACGAGCAGTACTTC. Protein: CASSFRNPGNSYEQYF.

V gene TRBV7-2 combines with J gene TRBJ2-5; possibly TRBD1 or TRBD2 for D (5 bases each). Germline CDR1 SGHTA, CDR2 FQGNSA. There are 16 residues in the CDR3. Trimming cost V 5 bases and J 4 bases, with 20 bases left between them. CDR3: CASSIARDPGSETQYF. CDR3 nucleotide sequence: TGTGCCAGCAGCATCGCCCGGGACCCCGGGTCAGAGACCCAGTACTTC.

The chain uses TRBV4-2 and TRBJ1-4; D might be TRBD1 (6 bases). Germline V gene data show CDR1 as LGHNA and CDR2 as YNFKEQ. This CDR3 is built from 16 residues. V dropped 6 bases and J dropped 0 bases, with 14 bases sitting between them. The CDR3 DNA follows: TGTGCCAGCAGACTTAGACAGGAATCAACTAATGAAAAACTGTTTTTT. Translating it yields CASRLRQESTNEKLFF.

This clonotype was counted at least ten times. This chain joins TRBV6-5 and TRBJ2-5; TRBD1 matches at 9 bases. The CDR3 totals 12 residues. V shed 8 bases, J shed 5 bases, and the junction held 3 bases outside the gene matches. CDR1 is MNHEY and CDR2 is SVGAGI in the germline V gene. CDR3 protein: CASEGQGETQYF. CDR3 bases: TGTGCCAGCGAGGGACAGGGTGAGACCCAGTACTTC.

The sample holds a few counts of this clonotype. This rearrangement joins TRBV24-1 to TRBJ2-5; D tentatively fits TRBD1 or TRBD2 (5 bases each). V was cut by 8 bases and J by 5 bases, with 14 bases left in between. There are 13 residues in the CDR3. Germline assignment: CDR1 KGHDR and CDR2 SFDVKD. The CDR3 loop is CATMRGGGETQYF. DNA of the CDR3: TGTGCCACCATGAGGGGTGGTGGGGAGACCCAGTACTTC.

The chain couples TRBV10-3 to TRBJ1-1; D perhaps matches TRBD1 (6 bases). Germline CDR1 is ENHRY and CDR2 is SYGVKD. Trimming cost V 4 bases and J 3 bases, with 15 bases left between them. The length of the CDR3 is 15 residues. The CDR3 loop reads CAISVLGAVDTEAFF. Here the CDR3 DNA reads TGTGCCATCAGTGTGCTGGGGGCGGTAGACACTGAAGCTTTCTTT.

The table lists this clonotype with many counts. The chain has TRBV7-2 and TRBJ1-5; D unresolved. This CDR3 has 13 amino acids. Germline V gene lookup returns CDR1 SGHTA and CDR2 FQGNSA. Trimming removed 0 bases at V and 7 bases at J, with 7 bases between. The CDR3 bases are TGTGCCAGCAGCTTAGCAGGGAAGCAGCCCCAGCATTTT. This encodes CASSLAGKQPQHF.

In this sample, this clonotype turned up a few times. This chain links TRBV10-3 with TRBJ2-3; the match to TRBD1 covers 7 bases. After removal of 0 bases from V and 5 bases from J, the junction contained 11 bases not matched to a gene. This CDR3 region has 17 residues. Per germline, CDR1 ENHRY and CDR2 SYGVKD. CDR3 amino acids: CAISESLGQLRGDTQYF. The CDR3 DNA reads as TGTGCCATCAGTGAGTCCCTGGGACAGCTTAGGGGAGATACGCAGTATTTT.

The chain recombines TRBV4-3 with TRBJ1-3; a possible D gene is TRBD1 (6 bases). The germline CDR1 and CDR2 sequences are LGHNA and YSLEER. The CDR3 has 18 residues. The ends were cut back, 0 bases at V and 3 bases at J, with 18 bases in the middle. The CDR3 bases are TGCGCCAGCAGCCAAGACGCGACAGGACAGAGGGGTGGAAACACCATATATTTT. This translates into CASSQDATGQRGGNTIYF.

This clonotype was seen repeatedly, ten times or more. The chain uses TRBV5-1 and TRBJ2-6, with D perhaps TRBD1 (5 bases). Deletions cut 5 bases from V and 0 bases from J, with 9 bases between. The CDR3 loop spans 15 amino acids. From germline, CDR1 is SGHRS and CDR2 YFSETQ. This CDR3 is CASSPTDSGANVLTF. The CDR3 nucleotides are TGCGCCAGCAGTCCGACAGACTCTGGGGCCAACGTCCTGACTTTC.

The CDR3 protein is CASRLQREGETQYF. The CDR3 nucleotides read TGTGCCAGCAGACTCCAGCGGGAAGGAGAGACCCAGTACTTC. J is TRBJ2-5 and V is TRBV14; 7 bases line up with TRBD2. This CDR3 region has 14 residues. The germline gives CDR1 SGHDN, CDR2 FVKESK. V dropped 6 bases and J dropped 4; count of bases not matched to a gene: 8.

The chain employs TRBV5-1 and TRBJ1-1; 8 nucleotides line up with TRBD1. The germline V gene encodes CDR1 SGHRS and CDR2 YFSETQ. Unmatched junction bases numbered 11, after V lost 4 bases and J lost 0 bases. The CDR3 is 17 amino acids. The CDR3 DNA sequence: TGCGCCAGCAGCGGAGACAGGGGAGGGGGATTGAACACTGAAGCTTTCTTT. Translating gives CASSGDRGGGLNTEAFF.

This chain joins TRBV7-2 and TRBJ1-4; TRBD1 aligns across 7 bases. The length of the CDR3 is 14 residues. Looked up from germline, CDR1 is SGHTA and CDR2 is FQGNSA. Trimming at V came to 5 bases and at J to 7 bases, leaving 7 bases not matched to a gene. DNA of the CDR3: TGTGCCAGCAGCCTGGGACAGTTGAGTGAAAAACTGTTTTTT. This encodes CASSLGQLSEKLFF.

This CDR3 reads CATSRDSSGSYEQYF. DNA of the CDR3: TGTGCCACCAGCAGAGATTCTAGCGGCTCCTACGAGCAGTACTTC. V usage is TRBV15 and J usage is TRBJ2-7, with 7 bases identical to TRBD2. The junction had 2 bases not matched to a gene; V was cut back by 0 bases and J by 0 bases. Per the germline V gene, CDR1 is LNHNV and CDR2 is YYDKDF (reference sequence). The CDR3 is 15 residues long. Using reference TRBV15 and TRBJ2-7 for the parts outside the CDR3, the full variable domain is DAMVIQNPRYQVTQFGKPVTLSCSQTLNHNVMYWYQQKSSQAPKLLFHYYDKDFNNEADTPDNFQSRRPNTSFCFLDIRSPGLGDTAMYLCATSRDSSGSYEQYFGPGTRLTVT.

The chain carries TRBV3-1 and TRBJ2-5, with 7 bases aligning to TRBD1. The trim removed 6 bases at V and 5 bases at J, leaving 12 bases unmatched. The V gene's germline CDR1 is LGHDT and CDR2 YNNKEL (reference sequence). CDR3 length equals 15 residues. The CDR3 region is CASRRPGTAYETQYF. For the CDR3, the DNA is TGTGCCAGCAGACGACCCGGGACAGCCTACGAGACCCAGTACTTC.

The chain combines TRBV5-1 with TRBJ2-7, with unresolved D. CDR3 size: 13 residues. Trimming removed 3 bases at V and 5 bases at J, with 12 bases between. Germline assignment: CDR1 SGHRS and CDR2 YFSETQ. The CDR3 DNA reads TGCGCCAGCAGCTCCGACCTATGGGACGAGCAGTACTTC. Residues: CASSSDLWDEQYF.

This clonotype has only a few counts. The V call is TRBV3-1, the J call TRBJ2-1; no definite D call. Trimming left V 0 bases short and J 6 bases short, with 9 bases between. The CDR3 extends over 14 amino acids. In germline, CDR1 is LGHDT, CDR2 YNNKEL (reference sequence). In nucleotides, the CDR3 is TGTGCCAGCAGCCAAGACGGCAGCAGCAATGAGCAGTTCTTC. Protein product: CASSQDGSSNEQFF.

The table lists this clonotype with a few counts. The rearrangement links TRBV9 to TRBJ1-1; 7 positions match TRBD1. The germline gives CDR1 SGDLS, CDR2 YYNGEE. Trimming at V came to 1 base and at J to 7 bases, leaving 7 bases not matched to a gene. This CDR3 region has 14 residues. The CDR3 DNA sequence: TGTGCCAGCAGCGTATCCGGGACAGAGAATGAAGCTTTCTTT. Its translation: CASSVSGTENEAFF.

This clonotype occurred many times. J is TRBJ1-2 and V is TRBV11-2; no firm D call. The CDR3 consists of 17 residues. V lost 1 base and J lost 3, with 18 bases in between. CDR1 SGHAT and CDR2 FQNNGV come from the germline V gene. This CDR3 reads CASSLALGETQHYGYTF. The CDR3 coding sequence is TGTGCCAGCAGCTTAGCCCTCGGGGAGACCCAACACTATGGCTACACCTTC.

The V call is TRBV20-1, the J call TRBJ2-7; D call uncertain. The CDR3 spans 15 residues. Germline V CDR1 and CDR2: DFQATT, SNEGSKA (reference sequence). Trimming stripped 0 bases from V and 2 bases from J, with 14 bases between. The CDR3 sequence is CSARDQDPGTYEQYF. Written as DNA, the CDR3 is TGCAGTGCTAGAGATCAGGACCCCGGAACCTACGAGCAGTACTTC.

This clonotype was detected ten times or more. CDR3 protein: CASSQSGQVTDTQYF. The CDR3 DNA sequence: TGCGCCAGCAGCCAGTCGGGACAGGTCACAGATACGCAGTATTTT. J is TRBJ2-3 and V is TRBV4-3, with 8 bases fitting TRBD1. Germline V lookup: CDR1 LGHNA, CDR2 YSLEER. This CDR3 spans 15 amino acids. The trim removed 3 bases at V and 2 bases at J, leaving 4 bases unmatched.

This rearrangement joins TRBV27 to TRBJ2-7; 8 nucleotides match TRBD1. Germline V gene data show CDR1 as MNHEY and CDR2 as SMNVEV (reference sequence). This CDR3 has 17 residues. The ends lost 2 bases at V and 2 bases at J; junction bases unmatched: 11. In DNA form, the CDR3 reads TGTGCCAGCAGTTTAACGGAGGGAACAGGGGGGCCCTACGAGCAGTACTTC. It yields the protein CASSLTEGTGGPYEQYF.

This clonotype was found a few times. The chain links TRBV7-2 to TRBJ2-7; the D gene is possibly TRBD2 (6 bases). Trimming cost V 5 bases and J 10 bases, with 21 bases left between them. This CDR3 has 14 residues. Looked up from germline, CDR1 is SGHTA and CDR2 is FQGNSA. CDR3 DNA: TGTGCCAGCAGCCCCGACGTGGGGGGTATTAGACAGTACTTC. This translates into CASSPDVGGIRQYF.

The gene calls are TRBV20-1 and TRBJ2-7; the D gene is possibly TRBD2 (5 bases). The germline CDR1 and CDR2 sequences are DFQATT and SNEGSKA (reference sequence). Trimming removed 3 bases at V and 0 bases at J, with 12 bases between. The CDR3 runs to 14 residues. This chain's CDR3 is CSARRTVNSYEQYF. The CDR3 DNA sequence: TGCAGTGCTAGGCGGACTGTCAACTCCTACGAGCAGTACTTC.

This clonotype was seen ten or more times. The CDR3 DNA sequence: TGTGCCATCAGTGCACATAACTATGGCTACACCTTC. Translation: CAISAHNYGYTF. This chain joins TRBV10-3 and TRBJ1-2; D not resolved. This CDR3 contains 12 residues. Trimming took off 4 bases at V and 1 base at J, with 4 bases between the two ends. Germline V gene sequence: CDR1 ENHRY, CDR2 SYGVKD.

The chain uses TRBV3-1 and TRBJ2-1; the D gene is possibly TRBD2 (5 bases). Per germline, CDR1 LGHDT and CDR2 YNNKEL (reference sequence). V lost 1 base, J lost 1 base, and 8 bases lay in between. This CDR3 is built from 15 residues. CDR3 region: CASSQGERSYNEQFF. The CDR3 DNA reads TGTGCCAGCAGCCAAGGGGAGCGGTCCTACAATGAGCAGTTCTTC.

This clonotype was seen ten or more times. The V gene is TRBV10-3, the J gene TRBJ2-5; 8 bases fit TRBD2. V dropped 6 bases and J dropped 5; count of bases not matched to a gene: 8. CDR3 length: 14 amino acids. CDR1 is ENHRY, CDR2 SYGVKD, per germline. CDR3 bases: TGTGCCATCAGACAAGCGGGAGTCGGCGAGACCCAGTACTTC. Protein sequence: CAIRQAGVGETQYF.

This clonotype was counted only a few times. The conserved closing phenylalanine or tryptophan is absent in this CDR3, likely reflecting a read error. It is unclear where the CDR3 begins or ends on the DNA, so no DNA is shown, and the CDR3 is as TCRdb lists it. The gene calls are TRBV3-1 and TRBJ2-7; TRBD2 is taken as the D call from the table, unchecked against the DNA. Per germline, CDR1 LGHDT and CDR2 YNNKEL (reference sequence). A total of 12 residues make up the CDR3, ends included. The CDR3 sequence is CASSQDKMRLGS.

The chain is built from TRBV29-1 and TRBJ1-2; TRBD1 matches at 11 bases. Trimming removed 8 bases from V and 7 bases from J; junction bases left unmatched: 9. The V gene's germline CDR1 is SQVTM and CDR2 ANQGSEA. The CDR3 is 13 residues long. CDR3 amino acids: CSISGTGGSGYTF. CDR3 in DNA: TGCAGCATTTCCGGGACAGGGGGTTCTGGCTACACCTTC.